This T cell receptor beta chain stems from a study of T cell responses to AZD1222 COVID-19 vaccine. Sequencing was performed with immunoSEQ multiplex PCR; in TCRdb, only in-frame clones are kept and a portion is missing. The sample records 120,000 to 150,000 clones, more than 70% being singletons. V shed 1 base, J shed 1 base, and the junction held 7 bases outside the gene matches. The CDR3 runs 17 residues. From germline, CDR1 is SGDLS and CDR2 YYNGEE. The chain joins TRBV9 to TRBJ2-7; 11 bases fit TRBD2. The sequencing used peripheral blood, collected on day 0 of AZD1222 vaccination. The source of this sequence is an adult in good health. This chain's CDR3 is CASSVSSGGPTSYEQYF. The CDR3 DNA follows: TGTGCCAGCAGCGTATCTAGCGGGGGGCCCACGTCCTACGAGCAGTACTTC.